This T cell receptor (beta chain) came from a study of T cells in localized non-small cell lung cancer. Germline V gene lookup returns CDR1 LNHNV and CDR2 YYDKDF (reference sequence). The CDR3 sequence is 14 residues long. Trimming took 9 bases from V and 3 from J, leaving 15 bases between them. Details on this clone: Its specificity is unknown.

The study's findings and limits: T cell clonality was highest in uninvolved adjacent lung, above tumor. Sequencing covered just one tumor region, so heterogeneity cannot be ruled out. Longer survival (overall) was linked to higher T cell density in blood. Adjacent lung held a median around 60 of the top 100 tumor clones.

Some clones are missing from TCRdb's copy, which holds only in-frame ones; the method was immunoSEQ multiplex PCR. Here the sample spans around 100,000 clones, about 87% being singletons. The chain recombines TRBV15 with TRBJ1-5; D perhaps matches TRBD1 (6 bases). The clonotype comes from a man aged 40 to 75 with stage I squamous cell lung carcinoma. Here the sequenced sample was peripheral blood, taken before any cancer treatment. CDR3 sequence (DNA): TGTGCCACGTCCGACAGGAGACCCAATCAGCCCCAGCATTTT. This encodes CATSDRRPNQPQHF.